The 17 T cell receptor beta chains in this list originate from one sample, sequenced in a study of T cells in localized non-small cell lung cancer (dated by TCRdb to the early 2020s). Library preparation was by the immunoSEQ multiplex PCR assay. The table was pulled from immuneACCESS by TCRdb, which kept in-frame rearrangements only. Such tables lose some clones; where checked, under half of the loss comes from unresolved V genes, and the rest has no known cause. This sample lists over 40,000 clones; 86% were detected once. 7% to 9% of the sample goes to the ten largest clones. This specimen consisted of peripheral blood, obtained before any cancer treatment. The receptors come from a woman aged 18-49 years with stage III lung adenocarcinoma.

The V gene is TRBV18, the J gene TRBJ1-2; D gene unclear. This CDR3 region has 13 residues. V lost 3 bases and J 4 bases, leaving 9 bases between the germline ends. Germline V lookup: CDR1 KGHSH, CDR2 LQKENI. CDR3 residues: CASSPDGSYGYTF. The CDR3 coding sequence is TGTGCCAGCTCACCGGACGGTTCCTATGGCTACACCTTC.

CDR3 nucleotide sequence: TGTGCCAGCAGCTTAGAGGGGAGGTCGTTCTTC. This gives the protein CASSLEGRSFF. The V gene is TRBV7-9, the J gene TRBJ2-1; D possibly corresponds to TRBD2 (6 bases). Trimming shortened V by 1 base and J by 15 bases, and 10 bases separated the two germline ends. The CDR3 runs 11 residues. CDR1 and CDR2 (germline): SEHNR, FQNEAQ (reference sequence).

The V and J genes are TRBV5-1 and TRBJ1-2; D is uncertain. This CDR3 comprises 15 residues. Germline loops: CDR1 SGHRS, CDR2 YFSETQ. V shed 4 bases and J shed 4 bases, with 17 bases lying between them. The CDR3 loop reads CASSPGYGEGYGYTF. CDR3 nucleotides: TGCGCCAGCAGCCCAGGATACGGGGAGGGCTATGGCTACACCTTC.

The J gene is TRBJ2-7, the V gene TRBV19; D gene uncertain. V lost 11 bases to trimming and J lost 2 bases, with 22 bases between them. Germline CDR1 and CDR2: LNHDA and SQIVND (reference sequence). The CDR3 consists of 15 residues. Here the CDR3 reads CASSTGATSPYEQYF. In nucleotides, the CDR3 is TGTGCCTCTTCCACCGGCGCTACGTCCCCCTACGAGCAGTACTTC.

The sample holds one count of this clone. The chain employs TRBV29-1 and TRBJ1-2; D is perhaps TRBD1 (5 bases). Per the germline V gene, CDR1 is SQVTM and CDR2 is ANQGSEA. This CDR3 contains 14 residues. The V end was cut by 0 bases, the J end by 7 bases, with 15 bases between. CDR3 amino acids: CSVEDQGRASGYTF. CDR3 DNA sequence: TGCAGCGTTGAAGATCAGGGTAGAGCGTCTGGCTACACCTTC.

The chain couples TRBV19 to TRBJ2-3; 14 bases match TRBD2. This CDR3 is built from 21 residues. V dropped 0 bases and J dropped 0; count of bases not matched to a gene: 11. Per the germline V gene, CDR1 is LNHDA and CDR2 is SQIVND (reference sequence). The CDR3 DNA reads as TGTGCCAGTAGTATAGATTGGGCCCCGGGACTAGCGGGGGCAAGCACAGATACGCAGTATTTT. Translation: CASSIDWAPGLAGASTDTQYF.

The chain employs TRBV9 and TRBJ1-1; 9 bases align to TRBD1. The CDR3 sequence is 14 residues long. The germline V gene encodes CDR1 SGDLS and CDR2 YYNGEE. The V gene end was trimmed by 3 bases and the J gene end by 2 bases; junction bases not matched to a gene: 2. CDR3 coding DNA: TGTGCCAGCAGCGGGGACAGGGCTAACACTGAAGCTTTCTTT. It translates to CASSGDRANTEAFF. The entire variable domain, with the rest obtained from reference TRBV9 and TRBJ1-1, is as follows: DSGVTQTPKHLITATGQRVTLRCSPRSGDLSVYWYQQSLDQGLQFLIQYYNGEERAKGNILERFSAQQFPDLHSELNLSSLELGDSALYFCASSGDRANTEAFFGQGTRLTVV.

The genes are TRBV5-6 and TRBJ1-1, with TRBD1 matching over 8 bases. The germline V gene encodes CDR1 SGHDT and CDR2 YYEEEE. V was clipped by 4 bases and J by 1 base; unmatched bases: 6. CDR3 length equals 15 residues. The CDR3 loop is CASSTTGTGNTEAFF. DNA for the CDR3: TGTGCCAGCAGCACGACCGGGACAGGGAACACTGAAGCTTTCTTT.

J is TRBJ1-1 and V is TRBV9; a possible D gene is TRBD1 (5 bases). Looked up from germline, CDR1 is SGDLS and CDR2 is YYNGEE. This CDR3 comprises 13 residues. Between the trimmed V and J ends, which lost 5 bases and 1 base, there was a span of 9 bases. CDR3 sequence (DNA): TGTGCCAGCAGTTCGGACACGAACACTGAAGCTTTCTTT. Its protein product is CASSSDTNTEAFF.

The CDR3 coding sequence is TGTGCCAGCCGGGACCGCTCTAACTATGGCTACACCTTC. Translating gives CASRDRSNYGYTF. The chain recombines TRBV6-1 with TRBJ1-2; D might be TRBD1 (5 bases). CDR3 size: 13 residues. Germline V CDR1 and CDR2: MNHNS, SASEGT. Trimming stripped 8 bases from V and 0 bases from J, with 10 bases between.

The V gene is TRBV6-1, the J gene TRBJ2-5; no definite D call. The CDR3 consists of 15 residues. Trimming stripped 1 base from V and 5 bases from J, with 14 bases between. From germline, CDR1 is MNHNS and CDR2 SASEGT. The CDR3 DNA sequence: TGTGCCAGCAGTGAAGTAGGCAGTGGTACGGAGACCCAGTACTTC. Translation: CASSEVGSGTETQYF.

The chain has TRBV10-3 and TRBJ2-1; TRBD1 aligns across 8 bases. This CDR3 has 13 residues. Germline V gene sequence: CDR1 ENHRY, CDR2 SYGVKD. J lost 7 bases, V lost 6 bases, and 5 bases had no gene match. As DNA, the CDR3 is TGTGCCATCAGGGACAGGGATCGGAATGAGCAGTTCTTC. Its protein is CAIRDRDRNEQFF.

This chain connects TRBV6-1 to TRBJ1-3; the match to TRBD1 covers 7 bases. This CDR3 comprises 15 residues. The V gene's germline CDR1 is MNHNS and CDR2 SASEGT. The V and J ends lost 1 base and 3 bases, in that order; junction bases with no gene match: 3. CDR3 region: CASSEGQGGGNTIYF. CDR3 bases: TGTGCCAGCAGTGAAGGACAGGGCGGTGGAAACACCATATATTTT.

The chain links TRBV7-9 to TRBJ1-1; D unresolved. The length of the CDR3 is 16 residues. In germline, CDR1 is SEHNR, CDR2 FQNEAQ (reference sequence). Trimming stripped 5 bases from V and 5 bases from J, with 21 bases between. CDR3 DNA sequence: TGTGCCAGCAGCGCTAAGTATACTCCCCGATCTACTGAAGCTTTCTTT. This gives the protein CASSAKYTPRSTEAFF.

This clone was picked up one time. In DNA, the CDR3 is TGTGCCTGGATCTCGGGTCTAAGAAACACCATATATTTT. Translating it yields CAWISGLRNTIYF. The chain carries TRBV30 and TRBJ1-3; D is uncertain. Trimming removed 4 bases at V and 5 bases at J, with 12 bases between. Germline CDR1 is GTSNPN and CDR2 is SVGIG (reference sequence). This CDR3 is 13 amino acids long.

This sequence joins TRBV30 and TRBJ2-2, with 13 bases identical to TRBD2. The germline gives CDR1 GTSNPN, CDR2 SVGIG (reference sequence). V shed 2 bases and J 7 bases; nucleotides not matched to a gene: 7. This CDR3 spans 16 amino acids. The CDR3 DNA follows: TGTGCCTGGAGTAAAGGACTAGCGGGGGCCGTCGGGGAGCTGTTTTTT. Protein: CAWSKGLAGAVGELFF.

The chain employs TRBV5-4 and TRBJ2-5, with 8 bases identical to TRBD2. Germline trimming cut 4 bases from V and 5 bases from J; bases unmatched to any gene: 10. The germline CDR1 and CDR2 sequences are SGHNT and YYREEE (reference sequence). The CDR3 loop spans 15 amino acids. The CDR3 reads CASSRTRGGGETQYF. In DNA, the CDR3 is TGTGCCAGCAGCCGGACCCGGGGGGGCGGGGAGACCCAGTACTTC.